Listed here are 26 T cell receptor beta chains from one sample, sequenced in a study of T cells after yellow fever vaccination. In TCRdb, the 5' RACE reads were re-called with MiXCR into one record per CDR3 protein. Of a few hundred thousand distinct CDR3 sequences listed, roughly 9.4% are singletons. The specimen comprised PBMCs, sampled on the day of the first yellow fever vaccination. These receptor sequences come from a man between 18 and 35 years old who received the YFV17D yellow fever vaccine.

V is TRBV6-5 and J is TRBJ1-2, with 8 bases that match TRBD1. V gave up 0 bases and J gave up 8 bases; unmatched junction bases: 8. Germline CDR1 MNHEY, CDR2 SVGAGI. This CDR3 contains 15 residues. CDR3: CASSYSSGQGVGYTF. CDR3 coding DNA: TGTGCCAGCAGTTACTCGTCAGGACAGGGCGTCGGCTACACCTTC.

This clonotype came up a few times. The CDR3 DNA follows: TGCAATCCCAGAGCGGTCGCTAACTATGGCTACACCTTC. This encodes CNPRAVANYGYTF. V and J are TRBV20-1 and TRBJ1-2, with D unresolved. CDR1 and CDR2 (germline): DFQATT, SNEGSKA (reference sequence). The CDR3 has 13 amino acids.

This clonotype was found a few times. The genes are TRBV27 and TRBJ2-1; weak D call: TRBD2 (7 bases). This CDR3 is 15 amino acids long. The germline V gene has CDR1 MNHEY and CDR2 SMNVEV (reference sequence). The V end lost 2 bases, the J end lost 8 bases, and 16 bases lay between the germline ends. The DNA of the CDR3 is TGTGCCAGCAGTTTAAGGGGGGGCCTCCTATATGAGCAGTTCTTC. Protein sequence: CASSLRGGLLYEQFF.

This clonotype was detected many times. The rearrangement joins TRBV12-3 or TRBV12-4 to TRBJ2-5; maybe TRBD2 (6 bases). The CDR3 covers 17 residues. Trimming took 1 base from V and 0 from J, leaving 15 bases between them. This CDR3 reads CASSLVIGTGNQETQYF. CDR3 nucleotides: TGTGCCAGCAGTTTAGTGATTGGGACTGGTAACCAAGAGACCCAGTACTTC.

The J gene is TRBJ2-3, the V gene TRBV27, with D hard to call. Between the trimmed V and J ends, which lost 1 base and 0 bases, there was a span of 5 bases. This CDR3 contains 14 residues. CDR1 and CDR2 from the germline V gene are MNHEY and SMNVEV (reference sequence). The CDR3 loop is CASSLWASTDTQYF. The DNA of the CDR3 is TGTGCCAGCAGTTTATGGGCTAGCACAGATACGCAGTATTTT.

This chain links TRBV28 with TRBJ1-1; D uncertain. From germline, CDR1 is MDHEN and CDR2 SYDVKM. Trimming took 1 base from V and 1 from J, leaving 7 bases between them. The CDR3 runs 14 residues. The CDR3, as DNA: TGTGCCAGCAGTTTATCCCATACGAACACTGAAGCTTTCTTT. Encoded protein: CASSLSHTNTEAFF.

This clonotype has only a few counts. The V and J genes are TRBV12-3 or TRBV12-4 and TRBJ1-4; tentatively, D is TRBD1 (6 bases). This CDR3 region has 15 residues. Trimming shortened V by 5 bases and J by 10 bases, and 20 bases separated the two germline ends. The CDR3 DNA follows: TGTGCCAGCAGTCAGGGGACCGGACGGGGAGTAAAACTGTTTTTT. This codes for CASSQGTGRGVKLFF.

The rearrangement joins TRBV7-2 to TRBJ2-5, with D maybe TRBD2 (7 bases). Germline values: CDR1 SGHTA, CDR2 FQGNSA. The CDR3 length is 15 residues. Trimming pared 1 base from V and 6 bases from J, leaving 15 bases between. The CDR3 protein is CASSLGRGLGKTQYF. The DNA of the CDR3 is TGTGCCAGCAGCTTAGGGCGGGGGCTCGGAAAGACCCAGTACTTC.

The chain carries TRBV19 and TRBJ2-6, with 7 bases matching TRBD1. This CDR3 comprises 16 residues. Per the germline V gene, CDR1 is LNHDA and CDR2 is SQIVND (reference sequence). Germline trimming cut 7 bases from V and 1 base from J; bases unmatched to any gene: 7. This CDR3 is CASTRDRQSGANVLTF. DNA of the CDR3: TGTGCCAGTACCCGGGACAGACAATCTGGGGCCAACGTCCTGACTTTC.

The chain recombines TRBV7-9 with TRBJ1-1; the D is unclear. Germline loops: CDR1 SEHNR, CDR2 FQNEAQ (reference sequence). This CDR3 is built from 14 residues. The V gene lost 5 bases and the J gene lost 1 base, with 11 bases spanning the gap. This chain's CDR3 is CASSPTNTNTEAFF. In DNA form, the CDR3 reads TGTGCCAGCAGCCCCACGAACACGAACACTGAAGCTTTCTTT. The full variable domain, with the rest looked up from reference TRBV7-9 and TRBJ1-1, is DTGVSQNPRHKITKRGQNVTFRCDPISEHNRLYWYRQTLGQGPEFLTYFQNEAQLEKSRLLSDRFSAERPKGSFSTLEIQRTEQGDSAMYLCASSPTNTNTEAFFGQGTRLTVV.

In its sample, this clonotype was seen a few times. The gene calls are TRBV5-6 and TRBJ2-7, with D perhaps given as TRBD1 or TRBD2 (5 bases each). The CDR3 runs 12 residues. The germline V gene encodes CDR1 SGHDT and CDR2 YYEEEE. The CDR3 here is CASSEFPGPWTV. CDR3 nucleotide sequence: TGTGCCAGCAGCGAATTTCCGGGACCCTGGACCGTC.

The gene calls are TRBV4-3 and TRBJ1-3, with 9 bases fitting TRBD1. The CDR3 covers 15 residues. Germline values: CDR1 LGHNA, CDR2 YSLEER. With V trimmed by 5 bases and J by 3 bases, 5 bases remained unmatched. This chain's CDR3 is CASSKGQGNGNTIYF. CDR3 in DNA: TGCGCCAGCAGCAAGGGACAGGGAAATGGAAACACCATATATTTT.

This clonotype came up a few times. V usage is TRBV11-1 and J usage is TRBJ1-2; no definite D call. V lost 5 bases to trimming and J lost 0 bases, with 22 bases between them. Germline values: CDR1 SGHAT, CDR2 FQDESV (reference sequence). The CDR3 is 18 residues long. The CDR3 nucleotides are TGTGCCAGCAGCCCATCGGGCTTTAAACACAGAGCTAACTATGGCTACACCTTC. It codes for CASSPSGFKHRANYGYTF.

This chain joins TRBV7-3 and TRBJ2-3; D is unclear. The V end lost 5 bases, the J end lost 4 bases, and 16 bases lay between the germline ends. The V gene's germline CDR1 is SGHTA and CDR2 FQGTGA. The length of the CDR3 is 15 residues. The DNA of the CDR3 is TGTGCCAGCAGCCCCAACCCGATACAGCCAGATACGCAGTATTTT. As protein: CASSPNPIQPDTQYF.

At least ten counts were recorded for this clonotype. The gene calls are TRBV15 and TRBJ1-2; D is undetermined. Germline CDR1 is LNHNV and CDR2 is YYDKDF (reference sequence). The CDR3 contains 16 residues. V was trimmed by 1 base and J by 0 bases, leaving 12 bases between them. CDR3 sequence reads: CATSRGGDLANYGYTF. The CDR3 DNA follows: TGTGCCACCAGCAGAGGCGGGGATTTAGCTAACTATGGCTACACCTTC.

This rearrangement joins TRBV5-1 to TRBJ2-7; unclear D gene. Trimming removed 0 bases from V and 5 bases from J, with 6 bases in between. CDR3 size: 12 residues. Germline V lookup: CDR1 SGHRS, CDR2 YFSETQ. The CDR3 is CASSLEGDEQYV. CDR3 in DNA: TGCGCCAGCAGCTTGGAAGGCGACGAGCAGTACGTC.

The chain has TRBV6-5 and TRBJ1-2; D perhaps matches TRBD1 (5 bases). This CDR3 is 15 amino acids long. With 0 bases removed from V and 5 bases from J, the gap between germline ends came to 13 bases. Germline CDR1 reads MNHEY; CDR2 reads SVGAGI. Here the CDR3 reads CASSYSRGDHYGYTF. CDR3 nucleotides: TGTGCCAGCAGTTACTCCCGGGGGGACCATTATGGCTACACCTTC.

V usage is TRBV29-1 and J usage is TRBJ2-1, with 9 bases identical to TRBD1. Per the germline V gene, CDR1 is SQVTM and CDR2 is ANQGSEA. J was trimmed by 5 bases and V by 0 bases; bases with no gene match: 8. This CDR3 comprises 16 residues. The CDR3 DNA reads TGCAGCGTTGAAGATTCGGGGGACAGGGAGGACAATGAGCAGTTCTTC. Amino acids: CSVEDSGDREDNEQFF.

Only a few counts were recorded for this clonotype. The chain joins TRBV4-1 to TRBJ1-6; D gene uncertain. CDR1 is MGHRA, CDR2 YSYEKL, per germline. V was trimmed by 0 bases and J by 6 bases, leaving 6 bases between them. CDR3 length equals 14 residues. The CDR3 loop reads CASSQDLVNSPLHF. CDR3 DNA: TGCGCCAGCAGCCAAGATCTAGTTAATTCACCCCTCCACTTT.

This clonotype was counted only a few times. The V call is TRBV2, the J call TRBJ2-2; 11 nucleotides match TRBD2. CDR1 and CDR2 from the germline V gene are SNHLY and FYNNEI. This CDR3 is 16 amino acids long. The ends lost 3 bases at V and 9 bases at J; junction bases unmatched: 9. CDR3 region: CASSEVSSGRRRELFF. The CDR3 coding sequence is TGTGCCAGCAGTGAGGTCTCTAGCGGGAGGCGGAGGGAGCTGTTTTTT.

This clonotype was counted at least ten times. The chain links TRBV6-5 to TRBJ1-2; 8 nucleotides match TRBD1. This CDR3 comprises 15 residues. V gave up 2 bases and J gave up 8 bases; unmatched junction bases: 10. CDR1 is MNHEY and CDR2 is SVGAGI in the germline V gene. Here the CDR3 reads CASSYPATGDGGYTF. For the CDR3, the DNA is TGTGCCAGCAGTTACCCCGCGACAGGGGATGGGGGCTACACCTTC.

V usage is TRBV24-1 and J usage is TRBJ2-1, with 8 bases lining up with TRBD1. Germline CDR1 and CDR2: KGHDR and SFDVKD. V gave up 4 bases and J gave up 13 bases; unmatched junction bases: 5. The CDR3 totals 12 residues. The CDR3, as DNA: TGTGCCACCAGTGACCCCGGACAGGGCCAGTTCTTC. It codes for CATSDPGQGQFF.

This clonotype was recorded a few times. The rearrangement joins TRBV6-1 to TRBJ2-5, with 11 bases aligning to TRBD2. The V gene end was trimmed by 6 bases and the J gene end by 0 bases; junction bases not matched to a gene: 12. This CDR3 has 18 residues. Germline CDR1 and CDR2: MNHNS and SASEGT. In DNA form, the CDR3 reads TGTGCCAGCAGCCGCGGACTAGCGGGTACTCAGTACCAAGAGACCCAGTACTTC. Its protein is CASSRGLAGTQYQETQYF.

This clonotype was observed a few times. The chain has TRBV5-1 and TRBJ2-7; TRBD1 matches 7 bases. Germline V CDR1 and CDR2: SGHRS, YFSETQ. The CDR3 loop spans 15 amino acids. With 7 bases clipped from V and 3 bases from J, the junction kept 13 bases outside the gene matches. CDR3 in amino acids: CASRRIRDRDYEQYF. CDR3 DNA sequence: TGCGCCAGCCGACGGATCCGGGACAGAGACTACGAGCAGTACTTC.

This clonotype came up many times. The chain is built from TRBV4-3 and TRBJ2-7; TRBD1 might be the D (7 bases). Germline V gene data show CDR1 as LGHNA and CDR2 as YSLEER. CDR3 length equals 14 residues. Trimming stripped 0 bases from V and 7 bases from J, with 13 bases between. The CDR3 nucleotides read TGCGCCAGCAGCCAAGATCAGGGGGGCAGGGAGCAGTACTTC. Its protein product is CASSQDQGGREQYF.

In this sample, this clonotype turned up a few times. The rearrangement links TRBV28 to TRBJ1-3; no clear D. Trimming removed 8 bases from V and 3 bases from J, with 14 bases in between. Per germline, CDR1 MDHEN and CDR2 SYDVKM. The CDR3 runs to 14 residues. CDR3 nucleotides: TGTGCCAGCGTTATGGTCGGGTATGGAAACACCATATATTTT. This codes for CASVMVGYGNTIYF.